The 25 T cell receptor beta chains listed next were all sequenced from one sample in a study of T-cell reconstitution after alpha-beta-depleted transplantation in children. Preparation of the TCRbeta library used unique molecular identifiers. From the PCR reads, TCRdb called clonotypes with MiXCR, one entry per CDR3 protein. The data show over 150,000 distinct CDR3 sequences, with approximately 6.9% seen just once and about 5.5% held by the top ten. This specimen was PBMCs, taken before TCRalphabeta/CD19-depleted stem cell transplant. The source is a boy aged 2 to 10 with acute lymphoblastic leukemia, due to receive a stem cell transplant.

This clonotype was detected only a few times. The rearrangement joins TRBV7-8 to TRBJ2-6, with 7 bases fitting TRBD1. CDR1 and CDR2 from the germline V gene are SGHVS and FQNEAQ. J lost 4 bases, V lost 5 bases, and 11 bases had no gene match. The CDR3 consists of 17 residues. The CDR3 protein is CASSEQGMGSGANVLTF. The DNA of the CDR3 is TGTGCCAGCAGCGAACAGGGGATGGGCTCGGGGGCCAACGTCCTGACTTTC.

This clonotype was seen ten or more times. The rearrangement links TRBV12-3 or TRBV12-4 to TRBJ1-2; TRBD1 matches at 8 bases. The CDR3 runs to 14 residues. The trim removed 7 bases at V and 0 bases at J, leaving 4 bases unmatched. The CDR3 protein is CASIDRGSNYGYTF. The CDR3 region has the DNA TGTGCCAGCATCGACAGGGGATCTAACTATGGCTACACCTTC.

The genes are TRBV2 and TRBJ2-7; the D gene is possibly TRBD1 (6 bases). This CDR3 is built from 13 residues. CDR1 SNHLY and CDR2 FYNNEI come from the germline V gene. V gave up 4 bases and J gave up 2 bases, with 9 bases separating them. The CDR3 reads CASSGEGAYEQYF. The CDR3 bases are TGTGCCAGCAGTGGTGAGGGGGCCTACGAGCAGTACTTC. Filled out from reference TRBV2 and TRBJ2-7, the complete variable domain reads EPEVTQTPSHQVTQMGQEVILRCVPISNHLYFYWYRQILGQKVEFLVSFYNNEISEKSEIFDDQFSVERPDGSNFTLKIRSTKLEDSAMYFCASSGEGAYEQYFGPGTRLTVT.

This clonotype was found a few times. The CDR3: CAISGSGRDTGELFF. CDR3 bases: TGTGCCATCAGTGGCTCAGGGAGGGACACCGGGGAGCTGTTTTTT. The chain has TRBV10-3 and TRBJ2-2, with TRBD2 matching 7 bases. The J segment lost 3 bases and the V segment lost 4 bases, leaving 5 bases of the junction unmatched. Germline loops: CDR1 ENHRY, CDR2 SYGVKD. The CDR3 consists of 15 residues.

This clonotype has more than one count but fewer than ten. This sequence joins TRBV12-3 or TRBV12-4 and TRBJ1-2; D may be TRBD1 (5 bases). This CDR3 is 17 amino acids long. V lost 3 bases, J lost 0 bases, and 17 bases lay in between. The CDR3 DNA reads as TGTGCCAGCAGTTTTAATCTGGGTGGGGCATCTAACTATGGCTACACCTTC. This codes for CASSFNLGGASNYGYTF.

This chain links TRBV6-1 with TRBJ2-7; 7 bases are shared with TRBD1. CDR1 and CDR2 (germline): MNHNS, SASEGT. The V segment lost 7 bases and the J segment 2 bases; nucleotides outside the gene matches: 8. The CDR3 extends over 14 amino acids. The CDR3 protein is CASKNLGTAYEQYF. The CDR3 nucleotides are TGTGCCAGCAAGAATCTCGGGACAGCCTACGAGCAGTACTTC.

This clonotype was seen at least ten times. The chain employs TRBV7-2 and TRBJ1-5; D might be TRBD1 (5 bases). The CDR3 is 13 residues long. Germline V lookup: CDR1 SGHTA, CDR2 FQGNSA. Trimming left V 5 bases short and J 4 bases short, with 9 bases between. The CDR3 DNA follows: TGTGCCAGCAGCGGACCAGGGAATCAGCCCCAGCATTTT. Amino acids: CASSGPGNQPQHF.

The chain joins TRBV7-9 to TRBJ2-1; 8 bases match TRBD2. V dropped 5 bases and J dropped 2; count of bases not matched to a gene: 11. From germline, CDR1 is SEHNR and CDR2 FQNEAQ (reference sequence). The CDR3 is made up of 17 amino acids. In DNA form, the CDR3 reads TGTGCCAGCAGCCCGAGGGGGGACGGGGGGGCCTACAATGAGCAGTTCTTC. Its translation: CASSPRGDGGAYNEQFF.

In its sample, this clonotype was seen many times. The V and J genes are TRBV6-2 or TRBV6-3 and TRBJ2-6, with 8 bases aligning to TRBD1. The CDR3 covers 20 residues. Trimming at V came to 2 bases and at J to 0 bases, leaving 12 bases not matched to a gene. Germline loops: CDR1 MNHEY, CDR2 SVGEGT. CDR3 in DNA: TGTGCCAGCAGTTACACAACCGGGACAGGTCAAACCTCTGGGGCCAACGTCCTGACTTTC. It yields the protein CASSYTTGTGQTSGANVLTF.

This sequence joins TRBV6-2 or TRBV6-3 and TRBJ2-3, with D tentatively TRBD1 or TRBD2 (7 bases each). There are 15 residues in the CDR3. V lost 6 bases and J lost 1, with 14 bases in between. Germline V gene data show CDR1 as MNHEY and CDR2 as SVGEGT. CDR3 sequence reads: CASSQRGQRTDTQYF. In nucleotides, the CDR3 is TGTGCCAGCAGCCAGCGGGGACAGCGCACAGATACGCAGTATTTT.

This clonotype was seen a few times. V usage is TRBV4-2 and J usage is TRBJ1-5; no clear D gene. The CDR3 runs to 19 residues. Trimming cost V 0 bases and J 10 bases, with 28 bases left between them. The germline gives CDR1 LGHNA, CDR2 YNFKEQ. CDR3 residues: CASSQEVRGRSAFIAPQHF. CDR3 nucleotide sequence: TGTGCCAGCAGCCAAGAGGTGCGAGGGAGATCCGCTTTTATCGCCCCCCAGCATTTT.

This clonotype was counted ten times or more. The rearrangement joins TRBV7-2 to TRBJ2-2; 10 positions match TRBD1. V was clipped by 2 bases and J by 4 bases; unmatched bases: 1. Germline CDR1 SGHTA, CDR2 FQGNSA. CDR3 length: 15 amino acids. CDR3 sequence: CASSLWTGGTGELFF. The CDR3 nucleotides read TGTGCCAGCAGCTTATGGACAGGGGGCACCGGGGAGCTGTTTTTT.

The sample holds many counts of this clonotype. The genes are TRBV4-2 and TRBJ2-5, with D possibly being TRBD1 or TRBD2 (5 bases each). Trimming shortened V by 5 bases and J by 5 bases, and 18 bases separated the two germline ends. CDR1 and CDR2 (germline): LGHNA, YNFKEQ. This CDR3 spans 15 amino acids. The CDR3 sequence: CASSSTAGTGETQYF. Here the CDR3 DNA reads TGTGCCAGCAGCTCGACCGCAGGGACGGGGGAGACCCAGTACTTC.

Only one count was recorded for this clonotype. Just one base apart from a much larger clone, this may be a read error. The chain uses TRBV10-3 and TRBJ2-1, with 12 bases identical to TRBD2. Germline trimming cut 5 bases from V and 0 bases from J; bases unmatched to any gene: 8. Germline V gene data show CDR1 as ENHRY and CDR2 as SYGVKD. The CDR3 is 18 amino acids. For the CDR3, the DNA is TGTGCCATCAGTTTACCTAGCGGGGGGGCGAGCTCCTACAATGAGCAGTTCTTC. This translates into CAISLPSGGASSYNEQFF.

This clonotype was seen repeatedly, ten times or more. CDR3 amino acids: CASSLGAKETQYF. As DNA, the CDR3 is TGCGCCAGCAGCTTGGGGGCTAAAGAGACCCAGTACTTC. V gene TRBV5-1 combines with J gene TRBJ2-5, with D unclear. Trimming removed 0 bases from V and 3 bases from J, with 6 bases in between. This CDR3 has 13 residues. CDR1 is SGHRS and CDR2 is YFSETQ in the germline V gene. Based on the CDR3 plus reference TRBV5-1 and TRBJ2-5, the full variable domain is KAGVTQTPRYLIKTRGQQVTLSCSPISGHRSVSWYQQTPGQGLQFLFEYFSETQRNKGNFPGRFSGRQFSNSRSEMNVSTLELGDSALYLCASSLGAKETQYFGPGTRLLVL.

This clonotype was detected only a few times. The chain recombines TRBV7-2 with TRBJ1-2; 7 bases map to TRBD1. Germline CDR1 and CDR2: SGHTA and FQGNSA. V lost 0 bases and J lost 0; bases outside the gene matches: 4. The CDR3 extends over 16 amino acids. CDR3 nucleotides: TGTGCCAGCAGCTTAGCCAGTGGGACAGCTAACTATGGCTACACCTTC. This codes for CASSLASGTANYGYTF.

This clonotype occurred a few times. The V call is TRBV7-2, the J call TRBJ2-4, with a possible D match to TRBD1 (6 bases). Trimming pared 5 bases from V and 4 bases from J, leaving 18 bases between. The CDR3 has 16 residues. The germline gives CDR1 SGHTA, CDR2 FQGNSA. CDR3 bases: TGTGCCAGCAGCAACCCGGACAGTATGGGAAAAAACATTCAGTACTTC. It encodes CASSNPDSMGKNIQYF.

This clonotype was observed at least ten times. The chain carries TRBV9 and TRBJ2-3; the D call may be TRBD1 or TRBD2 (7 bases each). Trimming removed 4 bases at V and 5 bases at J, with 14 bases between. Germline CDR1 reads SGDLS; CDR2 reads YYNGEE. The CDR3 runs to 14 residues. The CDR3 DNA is TGTGCCAGCAGCCCCTCAGGGGGGGGAGATACGCAGTATTTT. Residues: CASSPSGGGDTQYF. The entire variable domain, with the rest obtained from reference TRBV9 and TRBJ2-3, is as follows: DSGVTQTPKHLITATGQRVTLRCSPRSGDLSVYWYQQSLDQGLQFLIQYYNGEERAKGNILERFSAQQFPDLHSELNLSSLELGDSALYFCASSPSGGGDTQYFGPGTRLTVL.

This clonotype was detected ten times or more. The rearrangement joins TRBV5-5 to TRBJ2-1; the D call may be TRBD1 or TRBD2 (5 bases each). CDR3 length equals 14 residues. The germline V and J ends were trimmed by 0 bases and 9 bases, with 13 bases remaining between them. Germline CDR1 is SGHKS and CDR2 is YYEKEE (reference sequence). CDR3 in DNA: TGTGCCAGCAGCTTGGCTCCAGGGAGAGGTGAGCAGTTCTTC. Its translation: CASSLAPGRGEQFF.

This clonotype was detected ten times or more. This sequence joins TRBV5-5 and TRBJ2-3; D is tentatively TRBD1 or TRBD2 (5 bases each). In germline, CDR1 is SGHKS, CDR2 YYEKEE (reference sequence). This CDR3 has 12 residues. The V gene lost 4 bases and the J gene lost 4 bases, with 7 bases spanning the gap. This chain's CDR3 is CASSGTPDTQYF. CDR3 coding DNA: TGTGCCAGCAGCGGGACCCCAGATACGCAGTATTTT.

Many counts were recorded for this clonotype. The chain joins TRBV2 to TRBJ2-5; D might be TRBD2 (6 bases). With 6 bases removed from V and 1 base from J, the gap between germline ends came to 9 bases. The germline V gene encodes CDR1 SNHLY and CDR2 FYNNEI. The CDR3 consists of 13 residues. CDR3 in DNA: TGTGCCAGCAGCGCGGGACTCCAAGAGACCCAGTACTTC. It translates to CASSAGLQETQYF.

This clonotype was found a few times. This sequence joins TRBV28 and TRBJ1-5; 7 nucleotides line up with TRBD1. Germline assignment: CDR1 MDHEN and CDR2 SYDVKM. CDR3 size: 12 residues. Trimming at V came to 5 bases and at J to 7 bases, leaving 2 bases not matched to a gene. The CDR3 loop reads CASSPDRQPQHF. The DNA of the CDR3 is TGTGCCAGCAGTCCGGACAGGCAGCCCCAGCATTTT.

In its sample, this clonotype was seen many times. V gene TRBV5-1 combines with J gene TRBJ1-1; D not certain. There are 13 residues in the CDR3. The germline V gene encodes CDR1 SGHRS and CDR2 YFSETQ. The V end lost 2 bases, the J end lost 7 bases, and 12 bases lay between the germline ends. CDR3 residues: CASSFGVSREAFF. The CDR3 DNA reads TGCGCCAGCAGCTTTGGCGTATCCCGTGAAGCTTTCTTT.

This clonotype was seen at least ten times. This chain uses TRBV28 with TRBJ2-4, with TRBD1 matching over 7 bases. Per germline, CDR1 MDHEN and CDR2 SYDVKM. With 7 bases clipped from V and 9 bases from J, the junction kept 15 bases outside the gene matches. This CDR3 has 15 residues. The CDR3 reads CASTLGWETGSIQYF. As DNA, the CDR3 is TGTGCCAGCACCCTAGGGTGGGAGACAGGGTCCATTCAGTACTTC.

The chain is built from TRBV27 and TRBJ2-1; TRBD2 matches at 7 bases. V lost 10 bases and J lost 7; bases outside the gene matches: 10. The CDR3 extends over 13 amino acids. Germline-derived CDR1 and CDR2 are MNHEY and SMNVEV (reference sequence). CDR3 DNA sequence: TGTGCCATCAGCGGGACTGCCCGGAATGAGCAGTTCTTC. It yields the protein CAISGTARNEQFF.